This TCR beta chain originates from a study of STAT5B mutations in CD4+ large granular lymphocyte leukemia. Germline assignment: CDR1 LNHDA and CDR2 SQIVND (reference sequence). J gave up 0 bases and V 7 bases, and 8 bases lay outside the gene matches. The length of the CDR3 is 16 residues. Findings of the study overall: 8/27 top patient clones versus 2/35 control clones were TRBV06-family. Patient CD4-sorted repertoires looked more clonal than healthy CD4+ repertoires, even without putative leukemic clones. Approximately 25% of private leukemic clonotypes occurred rarely in other patients' non-leukemic repertoires.

Some clones are missing from TCRdb's copy, which holds only in-frame ones; the method was immunoSEQ multiplex PCR. The data show 30,000 to 35,000 clones, around 90% seen once. A word on this clone: As yet, its antigen is unknown.

The chain combines TRBV19 with TRBJ1-1; TRBD1 matches at 10 bases. Sequencing was performed on CD4+ T cells from blood buffy coats. The sequence derives from a human donor in good health. CDR3 in DNA: TGTGCCAGTACTGCGGGACAGGGGAACATGAACACTGAAGCTTTCTTT. It is translated as CASTAGQGNMNTEAFF.